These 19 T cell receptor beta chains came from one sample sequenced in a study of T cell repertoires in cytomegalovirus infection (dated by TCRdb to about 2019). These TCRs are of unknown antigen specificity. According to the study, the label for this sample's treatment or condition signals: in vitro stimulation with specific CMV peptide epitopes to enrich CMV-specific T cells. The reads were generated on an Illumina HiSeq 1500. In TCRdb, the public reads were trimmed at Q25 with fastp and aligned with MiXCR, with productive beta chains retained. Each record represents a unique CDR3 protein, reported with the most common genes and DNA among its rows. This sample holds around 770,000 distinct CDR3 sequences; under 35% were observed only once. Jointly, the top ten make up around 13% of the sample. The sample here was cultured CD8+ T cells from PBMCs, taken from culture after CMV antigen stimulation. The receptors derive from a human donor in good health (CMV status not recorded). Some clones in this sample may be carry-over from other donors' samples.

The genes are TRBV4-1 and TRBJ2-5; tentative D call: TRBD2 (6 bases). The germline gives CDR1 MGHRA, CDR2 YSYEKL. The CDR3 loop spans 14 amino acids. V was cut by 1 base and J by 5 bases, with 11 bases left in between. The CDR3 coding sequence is TGCGCCAGCAGCCAAGTTCCGGGAGAGGAGACCCAGTACTTC. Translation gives CASSQVPGEETQYF.

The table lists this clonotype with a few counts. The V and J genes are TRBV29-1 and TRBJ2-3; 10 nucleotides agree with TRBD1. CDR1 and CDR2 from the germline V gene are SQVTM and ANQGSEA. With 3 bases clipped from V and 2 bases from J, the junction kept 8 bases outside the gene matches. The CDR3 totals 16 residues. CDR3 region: CSVEGTGTGATDTQYF. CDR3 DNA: TGCAGCGTTGAGGGTACCGGGACAGGGGCCACAGATACGCAGTATTTT.

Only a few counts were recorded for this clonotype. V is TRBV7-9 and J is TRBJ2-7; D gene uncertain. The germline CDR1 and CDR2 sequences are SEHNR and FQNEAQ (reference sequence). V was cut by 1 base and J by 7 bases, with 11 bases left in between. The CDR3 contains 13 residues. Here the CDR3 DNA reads TGTGCCAGCAGCTTAGGATCAGCTCGTGAGCAGTACGTC. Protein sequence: CASSLGSAREQYV.

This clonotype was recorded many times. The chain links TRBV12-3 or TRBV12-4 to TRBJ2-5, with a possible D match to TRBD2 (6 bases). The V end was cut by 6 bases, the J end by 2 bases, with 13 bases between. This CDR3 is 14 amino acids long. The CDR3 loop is CASSPGLLQETQYF. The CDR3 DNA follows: TGTGCCAGCAGCCCGGGACTTTTACAAGAGACCCAGTACTTC.

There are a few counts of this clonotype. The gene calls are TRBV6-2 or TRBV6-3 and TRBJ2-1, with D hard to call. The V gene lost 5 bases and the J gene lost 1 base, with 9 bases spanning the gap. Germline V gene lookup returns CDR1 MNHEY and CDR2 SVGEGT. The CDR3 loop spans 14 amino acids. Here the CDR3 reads CASSPLESYNEQFF. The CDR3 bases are TGTGCCAGCAGTCCCCTAGAGTCCTACAATGAGCAGTTCTTC.

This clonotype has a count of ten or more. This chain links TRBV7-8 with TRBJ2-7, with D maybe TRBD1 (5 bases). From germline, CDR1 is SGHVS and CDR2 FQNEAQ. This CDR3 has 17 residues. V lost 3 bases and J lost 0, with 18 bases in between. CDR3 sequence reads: CASSFRSWTQASYEQYF. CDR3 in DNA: TGTGCCAGCAGCTTCCGTTCTTGGACACAAGCCTCCTACGAGCAGTACTTC. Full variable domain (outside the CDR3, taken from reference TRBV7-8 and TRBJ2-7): GAGVSQSPRYKVAKRGQDVALRCDPISGHVSLFWYQQALGQGPEFLTYFQNEAQLDKSGLPSDRFFAERPEGSVSTLKIQRTQQEDSAVYLCASSFRSWTQASYEQYFGPGTRLTVT.

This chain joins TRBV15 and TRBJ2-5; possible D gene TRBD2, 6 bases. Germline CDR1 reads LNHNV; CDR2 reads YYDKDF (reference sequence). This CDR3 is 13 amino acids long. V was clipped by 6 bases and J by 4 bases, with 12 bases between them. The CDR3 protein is CATRSLGGETQYF. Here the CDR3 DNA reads TGTGCCACCAGAAGCCTCGGGGGAGAGACCCAGTACTTC.

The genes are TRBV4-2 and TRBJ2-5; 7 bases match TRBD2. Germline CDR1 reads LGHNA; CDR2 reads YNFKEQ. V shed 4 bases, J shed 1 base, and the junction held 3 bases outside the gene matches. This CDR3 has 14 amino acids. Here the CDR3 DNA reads TGTGCCAGCAGCCCGGGGGGATCCCAAGAGACCCAGTACTTC. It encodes CASSPGGSQETQYF.

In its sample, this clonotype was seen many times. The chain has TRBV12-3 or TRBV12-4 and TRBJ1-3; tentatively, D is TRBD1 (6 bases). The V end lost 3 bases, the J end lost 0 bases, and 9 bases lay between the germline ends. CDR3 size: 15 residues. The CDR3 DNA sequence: TGTGCCAGCAGTTTGGGGGGGCCCTCTGGAAACACCATATATTTT. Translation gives CASSLGGPSGNTIYF.

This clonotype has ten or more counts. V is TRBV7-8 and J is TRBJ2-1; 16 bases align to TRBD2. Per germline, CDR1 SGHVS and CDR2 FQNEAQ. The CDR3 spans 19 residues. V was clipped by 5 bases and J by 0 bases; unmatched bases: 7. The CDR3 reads CASSAGTSGGESSYNEQFF. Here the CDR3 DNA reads TGTGCCAGCAGCGCCGGGACTAGCGGGGGGGAGAGCTCCTACAATGAGCAGTTCTTC.

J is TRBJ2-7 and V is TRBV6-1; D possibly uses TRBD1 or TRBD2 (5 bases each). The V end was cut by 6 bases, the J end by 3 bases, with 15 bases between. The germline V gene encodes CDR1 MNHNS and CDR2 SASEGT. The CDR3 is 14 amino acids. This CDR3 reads CASSLARGFYEQYF. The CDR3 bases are TGTGCCAGCAGCCTAGCAAGGGGTTTCTACGAGCAGTACTTC.

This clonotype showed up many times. The CDR3 nucleotides read TGTGCCAGCAGCTCGAGACTAGCGGGGGGCAGTACCGGGGAGCTGTTTTTT. It specifies CASSSRLAGGSTGELFF. The chain links TRBV7-6 to TRBJ2-2, with TRBD2 matching 13 bases. Trimming took 4 bases from V and 5 from J; bases not matched to a gene: 7. The CDR3 runs to 17 residues. Germline V gene sequence: CDR1 SGHVS, CDR2 FNYEAQ.

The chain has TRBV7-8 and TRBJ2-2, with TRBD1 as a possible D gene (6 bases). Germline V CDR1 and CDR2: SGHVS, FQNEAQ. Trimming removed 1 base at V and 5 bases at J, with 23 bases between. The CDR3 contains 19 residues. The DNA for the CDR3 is TGTGCCAGCAGCTTAGGGGCCAATAGATGGGGGCGGCTTACCGGGGAGCTGTTTTTT. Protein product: CASSLGANRWGRLTGELFF.

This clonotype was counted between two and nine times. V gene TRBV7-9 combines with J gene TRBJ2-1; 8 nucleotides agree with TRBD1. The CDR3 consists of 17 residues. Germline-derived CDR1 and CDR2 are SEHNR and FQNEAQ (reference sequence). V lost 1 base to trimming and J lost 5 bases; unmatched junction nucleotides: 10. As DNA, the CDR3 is TGTGCCAGCAGCTTAGTCGGCCTGACAGGGGTTCACAATGAGCAGTTCTTC. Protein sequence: CASSLVGLTGVHNEQFF. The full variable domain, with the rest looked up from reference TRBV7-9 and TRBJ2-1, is DTGVSQNPRHKITKRGQNVTFRCDPISEHNRLYWYRQTLGQGPEFLTYFQNEAQLEKSRLLSDRFSAERPKGSFSTLEIQRTEQGDSAMYLCASSLVGLTGVHNEQFFGPGTRLTVL.

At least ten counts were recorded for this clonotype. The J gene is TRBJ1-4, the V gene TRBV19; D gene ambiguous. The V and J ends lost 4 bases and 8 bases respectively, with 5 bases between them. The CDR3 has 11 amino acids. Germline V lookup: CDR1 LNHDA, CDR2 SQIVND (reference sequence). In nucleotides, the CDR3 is TGTGCCAGTAGTAGTTGGGAAAAACTGTTTTTT. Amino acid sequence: CASSSWEKLFF.

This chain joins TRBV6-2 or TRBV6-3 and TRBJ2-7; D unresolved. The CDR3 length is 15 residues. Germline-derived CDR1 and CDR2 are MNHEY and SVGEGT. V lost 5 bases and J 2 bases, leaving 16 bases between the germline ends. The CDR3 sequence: CASSLLGPLAYEQYV. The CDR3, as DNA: TGTGCCAGCAGTCTTCTAGGACCGCTGGCCTACGAGCAGTACGTC.

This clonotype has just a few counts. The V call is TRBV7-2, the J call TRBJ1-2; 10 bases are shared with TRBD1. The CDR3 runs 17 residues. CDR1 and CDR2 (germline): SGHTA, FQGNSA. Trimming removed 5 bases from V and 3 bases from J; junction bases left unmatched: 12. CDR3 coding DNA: TGTGCCAGCAGCCCCCGGGACAGGGGACCTTGGGACTATGGCTACACCTTC. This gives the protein CASSPRDRGPWDYGYTF.

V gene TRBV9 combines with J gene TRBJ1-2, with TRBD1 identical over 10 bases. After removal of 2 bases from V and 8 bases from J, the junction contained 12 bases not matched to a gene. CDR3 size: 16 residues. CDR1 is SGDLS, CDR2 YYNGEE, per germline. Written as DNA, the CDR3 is TGTGCCAGCAGCGTGTCCCGGGACAGGGGTAATGACGGCTACACCTTC. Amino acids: CASSVSRDRGNDGYTF.

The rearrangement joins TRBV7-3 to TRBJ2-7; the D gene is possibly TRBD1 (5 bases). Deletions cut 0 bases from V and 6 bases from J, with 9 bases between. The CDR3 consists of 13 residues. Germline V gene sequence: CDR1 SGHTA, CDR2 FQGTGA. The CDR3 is CASSLTGASEQYV. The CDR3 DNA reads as TGTGCCAGCAGCTTAACAGGGGCTAGCGAGCAGTACGTC.